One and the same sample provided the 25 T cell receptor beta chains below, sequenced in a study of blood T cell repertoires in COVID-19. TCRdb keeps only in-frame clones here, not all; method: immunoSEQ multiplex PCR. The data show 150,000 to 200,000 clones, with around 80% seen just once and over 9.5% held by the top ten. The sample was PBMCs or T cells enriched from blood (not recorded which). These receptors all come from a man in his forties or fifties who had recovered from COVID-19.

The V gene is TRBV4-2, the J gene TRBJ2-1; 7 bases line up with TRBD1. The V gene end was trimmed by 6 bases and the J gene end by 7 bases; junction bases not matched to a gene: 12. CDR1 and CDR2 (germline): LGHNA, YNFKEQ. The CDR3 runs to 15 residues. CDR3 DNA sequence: TGTGCCAGCAGTATTACAGGGGCCGCGGTTAATGAGCAGTTCTTC. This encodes CASSITGAAVNEQFF.

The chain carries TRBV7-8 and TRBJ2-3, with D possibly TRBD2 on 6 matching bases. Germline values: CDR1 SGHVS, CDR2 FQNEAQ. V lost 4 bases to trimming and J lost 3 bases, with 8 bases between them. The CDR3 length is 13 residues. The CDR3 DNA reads TGTGCCAGCAGCTCCGGGGGAACAGATACGCAGTATTTT. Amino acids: CASSSGGTDTQYF. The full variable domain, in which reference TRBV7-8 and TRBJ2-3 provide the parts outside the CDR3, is GAGVSQSPRYKVAKRGQDVALRCDPISGHVSLFWYQQALGQGPEFLTYFQNEAQLDKSGLPSDRFFAERPEGSVSTLKIQRTQQEDSAVYLCASSSGGTDTQYFGPGTRLTVL.

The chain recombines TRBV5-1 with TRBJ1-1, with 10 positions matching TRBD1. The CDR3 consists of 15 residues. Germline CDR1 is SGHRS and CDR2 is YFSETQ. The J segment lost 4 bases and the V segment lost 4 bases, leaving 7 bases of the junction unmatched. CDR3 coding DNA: TGCGCCAGCAGCCCCTGGACAGGGGGGGCCACTGAAGCTTTCTTT. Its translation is CASSPWTGGATEAFF.

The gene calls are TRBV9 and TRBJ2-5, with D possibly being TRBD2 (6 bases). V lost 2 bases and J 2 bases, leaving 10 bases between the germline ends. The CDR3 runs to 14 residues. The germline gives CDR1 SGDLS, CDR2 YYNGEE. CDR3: CASSVFGGQETQYF. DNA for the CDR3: TGTGCCAGCAGCGTGTTTGGGGGGCAAGAGACCCAGTACTTC.

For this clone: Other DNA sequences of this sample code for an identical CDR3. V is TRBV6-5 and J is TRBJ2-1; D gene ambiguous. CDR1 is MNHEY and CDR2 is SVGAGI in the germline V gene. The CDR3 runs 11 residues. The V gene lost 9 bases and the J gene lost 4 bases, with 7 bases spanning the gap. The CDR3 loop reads CASTGYNEQFF. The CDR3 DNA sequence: TGTGCCAGTACGGGTTACAATGAGCAGTTCTTC.

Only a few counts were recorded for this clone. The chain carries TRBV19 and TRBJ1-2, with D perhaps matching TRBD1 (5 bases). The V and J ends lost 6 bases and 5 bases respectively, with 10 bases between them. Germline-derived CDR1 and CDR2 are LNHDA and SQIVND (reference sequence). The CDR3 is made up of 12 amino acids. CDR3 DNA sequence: TGTGCCAGTAGACGGGGGATGTATGGCTACACCTTC. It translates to CASRRGMYGYTF.

CDR3 in amino acids: CASRGLGGEKLFF. Written as DNA, the CDR3 is TGTGCCAGCAGGGGTTTAGGGGGAGAAAAACTGTTTTTT. The chain has TRBV3-1 (or the pseudogene TRBV3-2) and TRBJ1-4; D is perhaps TRBD1 (6 bases). Trimming took off 6 bases at V and 8 bases at J, with 13 bases between the two ends. Germline CDR1 and CDR2: LGHDT and YNNKEL (reference sequence). The length of the CDR3 is 13 residues.

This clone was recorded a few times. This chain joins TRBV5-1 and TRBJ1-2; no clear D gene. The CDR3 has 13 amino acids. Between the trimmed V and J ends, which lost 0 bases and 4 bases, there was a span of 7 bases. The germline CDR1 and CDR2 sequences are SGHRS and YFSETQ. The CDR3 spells CASSLAPFYGYTF. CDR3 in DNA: TGCGCCAGCAGCTTGGCTCCGTTCTATGGCTACACCTTC.

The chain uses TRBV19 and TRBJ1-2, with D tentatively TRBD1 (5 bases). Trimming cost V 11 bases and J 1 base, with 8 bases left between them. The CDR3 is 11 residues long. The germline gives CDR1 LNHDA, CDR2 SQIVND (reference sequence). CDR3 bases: TGTGCCGCGGGGGGTAACTATGGCTACACCTTC. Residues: CAAGGNYGYTF.

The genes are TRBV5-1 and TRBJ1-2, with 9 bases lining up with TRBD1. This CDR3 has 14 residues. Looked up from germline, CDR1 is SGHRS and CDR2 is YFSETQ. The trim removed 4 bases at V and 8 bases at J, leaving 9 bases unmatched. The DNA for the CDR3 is TGCGCCAGCAGCGAGAACCGGGACAGGGCGGGCTACACCTTC. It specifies CASSENRDRAGYTF.

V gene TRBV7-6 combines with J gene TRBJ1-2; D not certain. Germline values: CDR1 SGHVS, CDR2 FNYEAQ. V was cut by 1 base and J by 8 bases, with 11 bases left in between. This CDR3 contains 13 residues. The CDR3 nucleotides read TGTGCCAGCAGCTTAGATGCCTATGAGGGCTACACCTTC. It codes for CASSLDAYEGYTF.

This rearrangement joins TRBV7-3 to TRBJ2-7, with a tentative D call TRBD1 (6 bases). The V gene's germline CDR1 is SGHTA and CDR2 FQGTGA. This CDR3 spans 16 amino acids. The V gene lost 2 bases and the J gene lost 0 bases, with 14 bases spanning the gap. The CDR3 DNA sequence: TGTGCCAGCAGCTTACGGGGCAGGGGAGACTCCTACGAGCAGTACTTC. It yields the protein CASSLRGRGDSYEQYF.

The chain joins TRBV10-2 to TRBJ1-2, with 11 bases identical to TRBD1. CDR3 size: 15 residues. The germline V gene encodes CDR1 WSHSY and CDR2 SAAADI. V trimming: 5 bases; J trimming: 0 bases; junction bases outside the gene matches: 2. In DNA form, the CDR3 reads TGCGCCAGCAGTCTGGGACAGGGGGCTAACTATGGCTACACCTTC. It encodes CASSLGQGANYGYTF.

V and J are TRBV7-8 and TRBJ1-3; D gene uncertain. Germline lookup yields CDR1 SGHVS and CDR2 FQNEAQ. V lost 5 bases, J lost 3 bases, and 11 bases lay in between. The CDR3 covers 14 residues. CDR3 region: CASSPLRLGNTIYF. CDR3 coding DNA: TGTGCCAGCAGCCCCCTGCGGCTTGGAAACACCATATATTTT.

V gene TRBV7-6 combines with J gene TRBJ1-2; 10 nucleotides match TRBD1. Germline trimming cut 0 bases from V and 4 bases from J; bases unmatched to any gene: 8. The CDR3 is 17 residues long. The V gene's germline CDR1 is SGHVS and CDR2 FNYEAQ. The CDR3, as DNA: TGTGCCAGCAGCTTAGCGACGAGACAGGGGGCAGTCTATGGCTACACCTTC. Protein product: CASSLATRQGAVYGYTF.

This CDR3 reads CASSIYRDRRLAKNIQYF. The CDR3 DNA reads TGTGCCAGTAGTATATACAGGGACAGGCGGCTAGCCAAAAACATTCAGTACTTC. V is TRBV19 and J is TRBJ2-4; 8 bases map to TRBD1. This CDR3 spans 18 amino acids. The trim removed 2 bases at V and 0 bases at J, leaving 9 bases unmatched. In germline, CDR1 is LNHDA, CDR2 SQIVND (reference sequence).

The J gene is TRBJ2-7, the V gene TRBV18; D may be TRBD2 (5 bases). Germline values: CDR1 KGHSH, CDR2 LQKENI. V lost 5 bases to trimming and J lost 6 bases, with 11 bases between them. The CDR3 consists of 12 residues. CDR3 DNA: TGTGCCAGCTCAGCGAGCGGCTTCGAGCAGTACTTC. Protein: CASSASGFEQYF.

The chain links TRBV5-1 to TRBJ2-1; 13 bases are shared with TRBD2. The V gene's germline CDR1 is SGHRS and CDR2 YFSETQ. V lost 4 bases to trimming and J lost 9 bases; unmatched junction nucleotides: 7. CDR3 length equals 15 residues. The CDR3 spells CASSKGTSGAFEQFF. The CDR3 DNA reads TGCGCCAGCAGCAAAGGGACTAGCGGGGCTTTTGAGCAGTTCTTC.

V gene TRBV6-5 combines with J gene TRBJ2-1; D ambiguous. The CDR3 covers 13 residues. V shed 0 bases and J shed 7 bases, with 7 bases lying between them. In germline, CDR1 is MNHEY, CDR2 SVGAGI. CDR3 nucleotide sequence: TGTGCCAGCAGTTACTCACCCGGGAATGAGCAGTTCTTC. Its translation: CASSYSPGNEQFF.

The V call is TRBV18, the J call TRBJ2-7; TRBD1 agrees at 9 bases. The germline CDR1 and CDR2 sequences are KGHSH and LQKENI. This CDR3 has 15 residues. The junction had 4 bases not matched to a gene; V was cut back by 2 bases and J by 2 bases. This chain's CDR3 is CASSPLGQGAYEQYF. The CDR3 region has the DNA TGTGCCAGCTCACCATTGGGACAGGGTGCCTACGAGCAGTACTTC.

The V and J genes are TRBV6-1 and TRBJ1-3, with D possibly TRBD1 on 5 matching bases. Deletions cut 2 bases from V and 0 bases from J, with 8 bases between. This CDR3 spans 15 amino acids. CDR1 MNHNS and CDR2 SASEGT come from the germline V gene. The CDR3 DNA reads TGTGCCAGCAGTGAAACAGGTATCTCTGGAAACACCATATATTTT. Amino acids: CASSETGISGNTIYF.

CDR3 bases: TGTGCCAGCTCCCAGGGACAGAACACTGAAGCTTTCTTT. Amino acid sequence: CASSQGQNTEAFF. The chain couples TRBV18 to TRBJ1-1, with a tentative D call TRBD1 (6 bases). Germline loops: CDR1 KGHSH, CDR2 LQKENI. This CDR3 contains 13 residues. V dropped 6 bases and J dropped 1 base, with 9 bases sitting between them.

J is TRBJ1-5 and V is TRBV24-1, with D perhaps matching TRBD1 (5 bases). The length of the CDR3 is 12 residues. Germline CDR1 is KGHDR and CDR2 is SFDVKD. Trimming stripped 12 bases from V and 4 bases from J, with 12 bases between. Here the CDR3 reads CAVTQGNQPQHF. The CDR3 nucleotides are TGTGCCGTGACGCAGGGTAATCAGCCCCAGCATTTT.

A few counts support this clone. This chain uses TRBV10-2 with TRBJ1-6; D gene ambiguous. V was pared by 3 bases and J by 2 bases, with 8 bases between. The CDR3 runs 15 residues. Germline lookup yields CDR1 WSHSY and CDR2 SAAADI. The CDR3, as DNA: TGCGCCAGCAGTGAACAAAGTCCCTATAATTCACCCCTCCACTTT. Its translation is CASSEQSPYNSPLHF.

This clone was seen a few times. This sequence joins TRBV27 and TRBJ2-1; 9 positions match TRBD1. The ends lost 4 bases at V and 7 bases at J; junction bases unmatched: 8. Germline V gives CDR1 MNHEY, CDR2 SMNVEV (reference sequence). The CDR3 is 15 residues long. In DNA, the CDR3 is TGTGCCAGCAGTTCACAGGGGGCGCCGGTAAATGAGCAGTTCTTC. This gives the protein CASSSQGAPVNEQFF.